Sequencing of this TCR beta chain was carried out in a study of molecular identifiers for immune sequencing clone quantification. Notes on this clonotype: This may be a read error, as it is one base from a much larger clone. The conserved phenylalanine or tryptophan is not found at the CDR3 terminus, so this likely reflects a read error.

CDR1 and CDR2 from the germline V gene are SQVTM and ANQGSEA. The CDR3 consists of 14 residues. Trimming took off 4 bases at V and 1 base at J, with 13 bases between the two ends. A single record per CDR3 protein comes from TCRdb applying MiXCR to the PCR reads. The data hold fewer than 350,000 distinct CDR3 sequences, with roughly a fifth observed a single time. The source material was naive CD8+ T cells from blood, with Jurkat cell RNA spiked in. Described subset: FACS-sorted CD8+CD4-CCR7+CD45RA+ naive T cells. The chain joins TRBV29-1 to TRBJ1-1, with D uncertain. This sequence originates from a human donor in good health. Some libraries in this study had Jurkat cell RNA spiked in. This CDR3 reads CSVVSWGSNTEAFL. The DNA for the CDR3 is TGCAGCGTTGTATCCTGGGGTTCGAACACTGAAGCTTTCCTT.